The entry below gives a single TCR beta chain sequence along with its context. Its specificity is unknown. The data stem from a study of graft-versus-host responses after intestinal transplantation. Overall study: Isolated intestinal, liver-intestinal, or multivisceral transplants were what recipients had. Anti-thymocyte globulin induction preceded about 3 years of tacrolimus and steroid maintenance in all recipients. Study-wide results and limits: Early HvG declines after transplant were associated with peak circulating GvH clone levels.

Repertoires were generated with immunoSEQ multiplex PCR, while TCRdb's copy carries only in-frame clones and drops some. The data show about 96,000 clones, around nine tenths seen once. This sequence was found in a human donor who received an intestinal transplant. Sequences were derived from unstimulated CD4+ T cells sorted from spleen or lymph node cells, sampled before intestinal transplant.

CDR3 sequence (DNA): TGTGCCAGCAGTTTATTGAGTAGCGGCAATGAGCAGTTCTTC. It is translated as CASSLLSSGNEQFF. This chain connects TRBV28 to TRBJ2-1, with TRBD2 as a possible D gene (6 bases). Trimming took off 1 base at V and 6 bases at J, with 10 bases between the two ends. The CDR3 sequence is 14 residues long. Germline V gives CDR1 MDHEN, CDR2 SYDVKM.